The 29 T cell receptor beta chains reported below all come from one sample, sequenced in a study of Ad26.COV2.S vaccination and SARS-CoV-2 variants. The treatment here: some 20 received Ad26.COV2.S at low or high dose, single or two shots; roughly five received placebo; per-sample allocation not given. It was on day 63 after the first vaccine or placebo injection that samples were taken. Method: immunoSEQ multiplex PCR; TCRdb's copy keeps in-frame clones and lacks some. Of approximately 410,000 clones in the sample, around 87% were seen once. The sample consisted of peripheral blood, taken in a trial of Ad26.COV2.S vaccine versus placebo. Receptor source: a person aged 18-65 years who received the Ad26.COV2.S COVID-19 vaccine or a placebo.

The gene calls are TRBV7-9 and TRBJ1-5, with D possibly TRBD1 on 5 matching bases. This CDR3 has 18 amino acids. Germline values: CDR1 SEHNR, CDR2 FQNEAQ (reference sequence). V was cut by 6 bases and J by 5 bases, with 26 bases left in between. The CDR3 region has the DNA TGTGCCAGCAGAAAAAGTGGGCCGGGGCAGGCTAAGGATCAGCCCCAGCATTTT. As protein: CASRKSGPGQAKDQPQHF.

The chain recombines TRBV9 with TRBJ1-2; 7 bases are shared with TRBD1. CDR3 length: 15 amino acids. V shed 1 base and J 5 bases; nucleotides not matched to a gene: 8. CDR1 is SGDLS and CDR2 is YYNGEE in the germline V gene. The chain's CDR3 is CASSVRQGSRYGYTF. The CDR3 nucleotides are TGTGCCAGCAGCGTAAGACAGGGCAGCCGGTATGGCTACACCTTC.

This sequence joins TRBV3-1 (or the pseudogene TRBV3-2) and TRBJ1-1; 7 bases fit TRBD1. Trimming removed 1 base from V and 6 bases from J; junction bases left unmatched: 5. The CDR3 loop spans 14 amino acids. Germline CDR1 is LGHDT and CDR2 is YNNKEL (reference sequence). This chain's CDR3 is CASSQAYGTAEAFF. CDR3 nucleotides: TGTGCCAGCAGCCAAGCATACGGGACAGCTGAAGCTTTCTTT.

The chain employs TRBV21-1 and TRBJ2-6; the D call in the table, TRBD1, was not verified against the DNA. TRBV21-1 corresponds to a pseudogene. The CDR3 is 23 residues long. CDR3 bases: TGTGCCAGCAGCAAAGATAACTTGGCCGGGACAGGGGGCCCGAACTCTGGGGCCAACGTCCTGACTTTC. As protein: CASSKDNLAGTGGPNSGANVLTF.

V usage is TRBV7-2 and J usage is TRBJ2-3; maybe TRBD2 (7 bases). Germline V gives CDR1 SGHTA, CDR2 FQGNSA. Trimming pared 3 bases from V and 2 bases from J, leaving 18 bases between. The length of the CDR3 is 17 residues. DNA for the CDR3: TGTGCCAGCAGCTTTCCTGTGGGGGGGGCCCCCACAGATACGCAGTATTTT. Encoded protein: CASSFPVGGAPTDTQYF.

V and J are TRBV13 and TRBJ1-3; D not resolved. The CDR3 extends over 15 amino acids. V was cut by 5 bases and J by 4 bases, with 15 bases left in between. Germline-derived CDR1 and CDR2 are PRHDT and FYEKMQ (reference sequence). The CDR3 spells CASSANKGIGNTIYF. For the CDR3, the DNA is TGTGCCAGCAGCGCAAATAAGGGAATAGGAAACACCATATATTTT.

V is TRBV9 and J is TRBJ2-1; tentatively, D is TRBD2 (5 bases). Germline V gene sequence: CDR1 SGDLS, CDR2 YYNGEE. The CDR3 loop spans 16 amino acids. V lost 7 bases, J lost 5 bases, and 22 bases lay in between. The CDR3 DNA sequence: TGTGCCAGCCGACCTCATTTGGGCGGGTCCAACAATGAGCAGTTCTTC. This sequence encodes CASRPHLGGSNNEQFF.

The CDR3 region is CAISWDRGRGTEAFF. Here the CDR3 DNA reads TGTGCCATCAGCTGGGACAGGGGGCGGGGAACTGAAGCTTTCTTT. V usage is TRBV10-3 and J usage is TRBJ1-1; 12 bases map to TRBD1. V was pared by 6 bases and J by 5 bases, with 7 bases of the junction left unmatched. The CDR3 consists of 15 residues. Germline-derived CDR1 and CDR2 are ENHRY and SYGVKD.

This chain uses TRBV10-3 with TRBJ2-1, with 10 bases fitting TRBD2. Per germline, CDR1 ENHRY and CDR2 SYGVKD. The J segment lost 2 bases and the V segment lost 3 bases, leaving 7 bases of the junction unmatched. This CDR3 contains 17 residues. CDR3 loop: CAISDQLAGPTYNEQFF. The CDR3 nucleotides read TGTGCCATCAGTGACCAACTAGCGGGGCCTACCTACAATGAGCAGTTCTTC.

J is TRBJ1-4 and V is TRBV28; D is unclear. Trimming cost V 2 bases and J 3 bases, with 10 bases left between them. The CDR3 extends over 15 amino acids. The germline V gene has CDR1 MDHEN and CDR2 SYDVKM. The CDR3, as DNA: TGTGCCAGCAGTTTAAGTCCGCGGGCTAATGAAAAACTGTTTTTT. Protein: CASSLSPRANEKLFF.

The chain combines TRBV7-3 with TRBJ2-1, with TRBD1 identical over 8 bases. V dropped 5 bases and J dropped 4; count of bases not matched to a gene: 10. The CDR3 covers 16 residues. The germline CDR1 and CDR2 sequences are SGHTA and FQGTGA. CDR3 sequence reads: CASSPGGQGAYNEQFF. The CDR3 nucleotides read TGTGCCAGCAGCCCAGGGGGGCAGGGGGCTTACAATGAGCAGTTCTTC.

The CDR3 here is CAIILSRGPGQRDSPLHF. In DNA form, the CDR3 reads TGTGCCATCATTTTGTCCCGTGGCCCGGGACAGCGCGATTCACCCCTCCACTTT. J is TRBJ1-6 and V is TRBV10-3, with 7 nucleotides matching TRBD1. CDR1 and CDR2 from the germline V gene are ENHRY and SYGVKD. After removal of 7 bases from V and 8 bases from J, the junction contained 20 bases not matched to a gene. CDR3 length equals 18 residues.

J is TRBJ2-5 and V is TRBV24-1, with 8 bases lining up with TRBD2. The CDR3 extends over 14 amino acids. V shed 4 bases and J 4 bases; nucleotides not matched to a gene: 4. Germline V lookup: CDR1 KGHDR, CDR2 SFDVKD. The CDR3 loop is CATSESSGGETQYF. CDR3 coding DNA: TGTGCCACCAGTGAATCCAGCGGGGGAGAGACCCAGTACTTC.

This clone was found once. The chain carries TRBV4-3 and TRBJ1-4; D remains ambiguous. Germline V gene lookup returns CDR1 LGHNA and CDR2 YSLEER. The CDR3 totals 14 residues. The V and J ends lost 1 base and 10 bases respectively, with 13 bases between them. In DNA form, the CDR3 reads TGCGCCAGCAGCCAAGCTTTGGCCTCGGCAAAACTGTTTTTT. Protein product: CASSQALASAKLFF.

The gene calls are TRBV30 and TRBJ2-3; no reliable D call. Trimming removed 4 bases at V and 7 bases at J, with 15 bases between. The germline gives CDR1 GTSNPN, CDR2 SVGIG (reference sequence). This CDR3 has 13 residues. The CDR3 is CAWTRTPGNTQYF. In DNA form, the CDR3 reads TGTGCCTGGACAAGGACCCCGGGTAATACGCAGTATTTT.

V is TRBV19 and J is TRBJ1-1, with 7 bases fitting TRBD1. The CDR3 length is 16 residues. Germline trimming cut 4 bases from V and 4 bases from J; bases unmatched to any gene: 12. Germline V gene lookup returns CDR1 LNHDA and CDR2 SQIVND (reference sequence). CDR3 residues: CASSSPHRQGGTEAFF. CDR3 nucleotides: TGTGCCAGTAGTAGTCCCCACCGACAGGGAGGCACTGAAGCTTTCTTT.

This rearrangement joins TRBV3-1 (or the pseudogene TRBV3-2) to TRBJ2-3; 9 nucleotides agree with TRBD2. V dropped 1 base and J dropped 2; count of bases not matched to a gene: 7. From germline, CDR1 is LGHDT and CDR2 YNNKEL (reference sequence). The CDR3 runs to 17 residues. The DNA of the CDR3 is TGTGCCAGCAGCCAAGTATCTAGCGGGGAGTTCACAGATACGCAGTATTTT. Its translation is CASSQVSSGEFTDTQYF.

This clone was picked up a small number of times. The CDR3 here is CASSQAPLVTNYGYTF. The CDR3, as DNA: TGCGCCAGCAGCCAAGCCCCTTTAGTCACTAACTATGGCTACACCTTC. The chain links TRBV4-3 to TRBJ1-2; D remains ambiguous. This CDR3 has 16 amino acids. From germline, CDR1 is LGHNA and CDR2 YSLEER. Trimming left V 1 base short and J 0 bases short, with 12 bases between.

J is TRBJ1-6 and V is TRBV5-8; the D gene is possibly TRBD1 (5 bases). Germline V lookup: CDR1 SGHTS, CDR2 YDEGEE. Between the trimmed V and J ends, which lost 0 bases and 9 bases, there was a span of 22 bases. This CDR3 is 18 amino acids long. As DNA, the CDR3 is TGTGCCAGCAGCTTGGCAGGAGAGGGGCCTGGACTTGTTTCACCCCTCCACTTT. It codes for CASSLAGEGPGLVSPLHF. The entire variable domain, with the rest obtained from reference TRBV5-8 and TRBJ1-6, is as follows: EAGVTQSPTHLIKTRGQQATLRCSPISGHTSVYWYQQALGLGLQFLLWYDEGEERNRGNFPPRFSGRQFPNYSSELNVNALELEDSALYLCASSLAGEGPGLVSPLHFGNGTRLTVT.

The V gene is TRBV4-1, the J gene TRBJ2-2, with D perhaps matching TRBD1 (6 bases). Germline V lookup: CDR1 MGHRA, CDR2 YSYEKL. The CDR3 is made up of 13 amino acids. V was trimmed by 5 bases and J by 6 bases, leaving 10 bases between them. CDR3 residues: CASSAQGSGELFF. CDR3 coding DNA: TGCGCCAGCAGCGCACAGGGTTCCGGGGAGCTGTTTTTT.

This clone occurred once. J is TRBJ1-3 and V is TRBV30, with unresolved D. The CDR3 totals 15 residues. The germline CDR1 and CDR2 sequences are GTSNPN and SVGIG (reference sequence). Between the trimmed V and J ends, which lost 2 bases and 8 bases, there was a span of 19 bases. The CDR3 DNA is TGTGCCTGGAGTCCCGGGATGCTCGTGTTGGACACCATATATTTT. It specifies CAWSPGMLVLDTIYF. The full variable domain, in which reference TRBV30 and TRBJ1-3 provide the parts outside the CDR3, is SQTIHQWPATLVQPVGSPLSLECTVEGTSNPNLYWYRQAAGRGLQLLFYSVGIGQISSEVPQNLSASRPQDRQFILSSKKLLLSDSGFYLCAWSPGMLVLDTIYFGEGSWLTVV.

The CDR3: CAWRELGQGRGWIYF. The CDR3 DNA reads TGTGCCTGGAGGGAACTTGGGCAGGGGCGAGGTTGGATATATTTT. The J gene is TRBJ1-3, the V gene TRBV30, with D perhaps matching TRBD1 (6 bases). Trimming took 3 bases from V and 13 from J, leaving 25 bases between them. The CDR3 extends over 15 amino acids. The germline CDR1 and CDR2 sequences are GTSNPN and SVGIG (reference sequence).

CDR3 sequence reads: CANIPSRAGNNEQFF. The CDR3 bases are TGTGCCAATATACCCTCTAGGGCAGGGAACAATGAGCAGTTCTTC. The V call is TRBV7-3, the J call TRBJ2-1; tentatively, D is TRBD1 (5 bases). In germline, CDR1 is SGHTA, CDR2 FQGTGA. V was trimmed by 10 bases and J by 5 bases, leaving 21 bases between them. The CDR3 is 15 residues long.

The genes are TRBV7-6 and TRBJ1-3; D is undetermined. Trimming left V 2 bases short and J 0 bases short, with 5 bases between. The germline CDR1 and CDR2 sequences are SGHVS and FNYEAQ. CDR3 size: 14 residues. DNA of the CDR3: TGTGCCAGCAGCTTATACCACTCTGGAAACACCATATATTTT. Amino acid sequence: CASSLYHSGNTIYF.

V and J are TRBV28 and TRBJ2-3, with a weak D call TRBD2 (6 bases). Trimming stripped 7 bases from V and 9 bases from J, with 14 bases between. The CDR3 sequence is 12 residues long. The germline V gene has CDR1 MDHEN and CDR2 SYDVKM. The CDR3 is CASTGDTITQYF. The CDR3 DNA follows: TGTGCCAGCACGGGAGACACGATCACGCAGTATTTT.

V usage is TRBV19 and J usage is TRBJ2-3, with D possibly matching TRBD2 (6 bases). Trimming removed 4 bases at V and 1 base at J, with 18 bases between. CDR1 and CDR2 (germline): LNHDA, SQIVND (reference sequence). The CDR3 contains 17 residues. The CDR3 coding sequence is TGTGCCAGTAGTACCTTTGGAGGTCGACTAGGCACAGATACGCAGTATTTT. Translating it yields CASSTFGGRLGTDTQYF.

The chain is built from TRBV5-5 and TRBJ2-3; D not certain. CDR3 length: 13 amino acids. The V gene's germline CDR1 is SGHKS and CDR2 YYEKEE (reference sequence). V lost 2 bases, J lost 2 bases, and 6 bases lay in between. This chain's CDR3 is CASSLPFTDTQYF. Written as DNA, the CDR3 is TGTGCCAGCAGCTTACCCTTCACAGATACGCAGTATTTT.

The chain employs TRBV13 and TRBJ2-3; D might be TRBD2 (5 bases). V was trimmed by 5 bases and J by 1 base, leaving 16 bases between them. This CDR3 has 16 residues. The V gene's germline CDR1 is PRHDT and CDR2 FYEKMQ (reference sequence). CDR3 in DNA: TGTGCCAGCAGCCCCCCCGAGGGAGAGGGCACAGATACGCAGTATTTT. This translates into CASSPPEGEGTDTQYF.

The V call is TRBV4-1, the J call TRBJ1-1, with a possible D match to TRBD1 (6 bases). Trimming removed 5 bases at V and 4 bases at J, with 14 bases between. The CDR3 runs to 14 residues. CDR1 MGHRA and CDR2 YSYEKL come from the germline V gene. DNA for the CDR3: TGCGCCAGCAGCGGCGAGTGGGGGGCCACTGAAGCTTTCTTT. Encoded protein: CASSGEWGATEAFF.